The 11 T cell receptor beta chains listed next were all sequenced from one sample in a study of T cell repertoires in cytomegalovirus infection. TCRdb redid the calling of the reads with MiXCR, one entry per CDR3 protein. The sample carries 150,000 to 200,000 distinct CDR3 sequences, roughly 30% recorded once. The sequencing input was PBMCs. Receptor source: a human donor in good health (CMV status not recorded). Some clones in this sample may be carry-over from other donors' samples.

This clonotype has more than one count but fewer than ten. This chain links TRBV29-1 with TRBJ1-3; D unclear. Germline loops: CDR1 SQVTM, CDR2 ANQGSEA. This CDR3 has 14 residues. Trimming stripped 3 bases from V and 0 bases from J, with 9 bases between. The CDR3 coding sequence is TGCAGCGTTGACCTACAGAGCTCTGGAAACACCATATATTTT. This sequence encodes CSVDLQSSGNTIYF.

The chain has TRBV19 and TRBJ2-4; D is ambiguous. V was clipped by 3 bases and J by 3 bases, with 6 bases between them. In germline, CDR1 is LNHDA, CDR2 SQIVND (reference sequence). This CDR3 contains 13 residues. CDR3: CASSIGSKNIQYF. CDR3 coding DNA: TGTGCCAGTAGTATCGGCAGCAAAAACATTCAGTACTTC.

The CDR3: CASSSPRDTGELFF. For the CDR3, the DNA is TGTGCCAGCAGCTCCCCGCGGGACACCGGGGAGCTGTTTTTT. The chain couples TRBV11-2 to TRBJ2-2; weak D call: TRBD2 (5 bases). Germline CDR1 SGHAT, CDR2 FQNNGV. There are 14 residues in the CDR3. With 4 bases removed from V and 3 bases from J, the gap between germline ends came to 9 bases. The whole variable domain, filled in from reference TRBV11-2 and TRBJ2-2, reads EAGVAQSPRYKIIEKRQSVAFWCNPISGHATLYWYQQILGQGPKLLIQFQNNGVVDDSQLPKDRFSAERLKGVDSTLKIQPAKLEDSAVYLCASSSPRDTGELFFGEGSRLTVL.

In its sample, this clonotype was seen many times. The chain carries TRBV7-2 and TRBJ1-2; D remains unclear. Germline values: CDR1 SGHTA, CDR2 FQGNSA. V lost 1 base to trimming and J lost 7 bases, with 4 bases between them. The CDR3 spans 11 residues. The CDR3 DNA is TGTGCCAGCAGCTTAGTTAGTGGCTACACCTTC. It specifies CASSLVSGYTF.

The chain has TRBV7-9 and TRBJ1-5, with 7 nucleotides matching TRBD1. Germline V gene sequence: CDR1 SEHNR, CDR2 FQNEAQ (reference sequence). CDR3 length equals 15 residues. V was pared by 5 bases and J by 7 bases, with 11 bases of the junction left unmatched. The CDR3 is CASSPMTGIGQPQHF. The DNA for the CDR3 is TGTGCCAGCAGCCCGATGACAGGGATCGGGCAGCCCCAGCATTTT.

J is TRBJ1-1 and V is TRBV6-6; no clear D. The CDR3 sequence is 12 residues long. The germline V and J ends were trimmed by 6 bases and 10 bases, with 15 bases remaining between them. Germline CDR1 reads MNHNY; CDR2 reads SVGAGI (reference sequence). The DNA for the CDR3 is TGTGCCAGCAGCCCAGGAGGGATCGTAGCTTTCTTT. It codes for CASSPGGIVAFF.

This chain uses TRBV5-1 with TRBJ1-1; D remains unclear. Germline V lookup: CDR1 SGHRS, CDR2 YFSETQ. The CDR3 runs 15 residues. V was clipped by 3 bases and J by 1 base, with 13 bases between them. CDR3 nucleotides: TGCGCCAGCAGCTCACTAAGCCCAACGAACACTGAAGCTTTCTTT. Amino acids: CASSSLSPTNTEAFF.

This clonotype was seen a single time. CDR3 DNA sequence: TGCAGTGCCACGGCCGTCCTTGTAGCGGGCTACAATGAGCAGTTCTTC. Encoded protein: CSATAVLVAGYNEQFF. The rearrangement joins TRBV20-1 to TRBJ2-1; TRBD2 matches at 7 bases. V dropped 6 bases and J dropped 3; count of bases not matched to a gene: 14. The germline V gene encodes CDR1 DFQATT and CDR2 SNEGSKA (reference sequence). The CDR3 runs 16 residues.

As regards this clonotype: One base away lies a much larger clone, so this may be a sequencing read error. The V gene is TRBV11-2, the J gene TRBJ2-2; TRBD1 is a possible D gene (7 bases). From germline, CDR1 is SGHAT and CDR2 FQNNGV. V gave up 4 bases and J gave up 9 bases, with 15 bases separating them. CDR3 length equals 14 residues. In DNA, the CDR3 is TGTGCCAGCAGCTCAGGGGGGAGCGGCCGGGAGCTGTTTTTT. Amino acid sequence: CASSSGGSGRELFF.

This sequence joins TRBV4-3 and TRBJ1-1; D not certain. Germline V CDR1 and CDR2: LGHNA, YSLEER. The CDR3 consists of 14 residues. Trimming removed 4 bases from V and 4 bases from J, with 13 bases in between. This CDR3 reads CASSRGGTGTEAFF. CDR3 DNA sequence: TGCGCCAGCAGCCGGGGAGGAACTGGCACTGAAGCTTTCTTT.

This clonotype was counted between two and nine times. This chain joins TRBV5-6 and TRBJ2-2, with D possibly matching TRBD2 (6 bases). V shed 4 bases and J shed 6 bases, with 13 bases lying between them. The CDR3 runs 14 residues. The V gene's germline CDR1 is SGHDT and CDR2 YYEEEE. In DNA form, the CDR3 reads TGTGCCAGCAGCCTACCGTCGGGAGCCGGGGAGCTGTTTTTT. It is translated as CASSLPSGAGELFF.